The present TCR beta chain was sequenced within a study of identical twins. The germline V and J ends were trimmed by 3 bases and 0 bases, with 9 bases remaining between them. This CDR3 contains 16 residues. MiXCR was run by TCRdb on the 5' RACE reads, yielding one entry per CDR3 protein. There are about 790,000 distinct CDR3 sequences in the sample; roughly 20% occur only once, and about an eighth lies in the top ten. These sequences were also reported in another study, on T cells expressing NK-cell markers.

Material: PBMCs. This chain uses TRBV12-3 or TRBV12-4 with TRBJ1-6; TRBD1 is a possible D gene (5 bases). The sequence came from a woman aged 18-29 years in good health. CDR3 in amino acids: CASSLGVPSYNSPLHF. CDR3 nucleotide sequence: TGTGCCAGCAGTTTGGGGGTACCCTCCTATAATTCACCCCTCCACTTT.